One and the same sample provided the 2 T cell receptor beta chains below, sequenced in a study of CD8+CD57+ T cells in acquired aplastic anemia. Genomic DNA acted as the template from which TCR beta VDJ combination and CDR3 sequence profiling were carried out. TCRdb processed the reads anew with MiXCR; each CDR3 protein has one entry. The table includes around 430,000 distinct CDR3 sequences, approximately 33% detected once. The patients chosen for sequencing had shown expansion of CD8+CD57+ cells (detected by flow cytometry). Specimen: sorted CD4+, CD8+, or CD8+CD57+ T cells (not recorded which) from PBMCs. The receptors were gathered from a human donor with aplastic anemia.

The chain combines TRBV10-3 with TRBJ2-7, with D possibly being TRBD1 or TRBD2 (5 bases each). From germline, CDR1 is ENHRY and CDR2 SYGVKD. The CDR3 consists of 13 residues. This CDR3 reads CASGISGSYEQYF. Here the CDR3 DNA reads TGTGCTTCAGGGATCTCGGGATCCTACGAGCAGTACTTC.

In this sample, this clonotype turned up many times. This chain connects TRBV13 to TRBJ2-7; no clear D. Deletions cut 5 bases from V and 7 bases from J, with 12 bases between. CDR1 and CDR2 from the germline V gene are PRHDT and FYEKMQ (reference sequence). This CDR3 contains 12 residues. CDR3 amino acids: CASSLRLGEQYF. The CDR3 nucleotides read TGTGCCAGCAGCCTGCGACTCGGAGAGCAGTACTTC.